This entry describes one TCR beta chain. Its matching antigen is unknown. This sample is part of a study of shared clonotypes between healthy human individuals. Overall study: Donors were two women and three men aged 18 to 49.

Deep-level assay runs were performed. Assay used: immunoSEQ multiplex PCR; TCRdb lists only in-frame clones, some missing. The sample contains hundreds of thousands of clones, around 74% of which appear only once. Study results and limitations: Researchers sampled blood only, noting tissue repertoires likely differ.

The donors, healthy adults who were HIV-negative, had experienced no recent acute infections or vaccinations. Germline V gene sequence: CDR1 MDHEN, CDR2 SYDVKM. The CDR3 runs to 14 residues. The ends were cut back, 8 bases at V and 5 bases at J, with 19 bases in the middle. V gene TRBV28 combines with J gene TRBJ2-7; D is possibly TRBD1 (5 bases). Material: memory CD4+ T cells sorted from blood. Noted subset: CD45RA-negative fraction. This sequence originates from a woman aged 25 to 39 in good health. For the CDR3, the DNA is TGTGCCAGCCGGCGGTCAAGGGGAACCCACGAGCAGTACTTC. Amino acids: CASRRSRGTHEQYF. Together with reference TRBV28 and TRBJ2-7, the CDR3 gives the full variable domain: DVKVTQSSRYLVKRTGEKVFLECVQDMDHENMFWYRQDPGLGLRLIYFSYDVKMKEKGDIPEGYSVSREKKERFSLILESASTNQTSMYLCASRRSRGTHEQYFGPGTRLTVT.